This note documents a single T cell receptor beta chain sequence. The data originate from a study of blood T cell repertoires in COVID-19. For the study at large: Collection of acute and convalescent COVID-19 samples took place in the United States, Italy and Spain. PBMCs, B-cell-depleted T cells, or T cells were the source of the cDNA or gDNA that made up the material.

Followed over time, Seattle patients had been enrolled while infection was active. The CDR3 sequence is 16 residues long. The trim removed 4 bases at V and 1 base at J, leaving 10 bases unmatched. Per germline, CDR1 SGHNT and CDR2 YYREEE (reference sequence). Produced via immunoSEQ multiplex PCR; TCRdb's table is partial and in-frame only. The table records some 190,000 clones, under 85% of them present only once. This sequence joins TRBV5-4 and TRBJ2-5; 7 nucleotides line up with TRBD1. Sequenced material: peripheral blood. This TCR came from an elderly man with COVID-19, enrolled during active disease. This chain's CDR3 is CASSNLRGGPQETQYF. DNA for the CDR3: TGTGCCAGCAGCAACTTACGAGGGGGCCCCCAAGAGACCCAGTACTTC.